The clone carrying this TCR beta chain was detected many times. A read error may account for a junction end that differs from germline. Germline CDR1 is SGHDN and CDR2 is FVKESK. This CDR3 contains 18 residues. TCRdb recomputed calls from the 5' RACE reads with MiXCR, one row per CDR3 protein. Of 100,000 to 110,000 distinct CDR3 sequences detected, 5.9% appear once; the ten largest clones hold more than 10%. This record comes from a study of identical twins. The sample comprised memory T cells sorted from blood. V gene TRBV14 combines with J gene TRBJ2-1, with a possible D match to TRBD2 (6 bases). The source is a woman in her forties or fifties in good health. DNA of the CDR3: TGTGCCAGCAGCCTAATCCCAAAGCGGGTTGCCTCCGACAATGAGCAGTTCTTC. This sequence encodes CASSLIPKRVASDNEQFF.